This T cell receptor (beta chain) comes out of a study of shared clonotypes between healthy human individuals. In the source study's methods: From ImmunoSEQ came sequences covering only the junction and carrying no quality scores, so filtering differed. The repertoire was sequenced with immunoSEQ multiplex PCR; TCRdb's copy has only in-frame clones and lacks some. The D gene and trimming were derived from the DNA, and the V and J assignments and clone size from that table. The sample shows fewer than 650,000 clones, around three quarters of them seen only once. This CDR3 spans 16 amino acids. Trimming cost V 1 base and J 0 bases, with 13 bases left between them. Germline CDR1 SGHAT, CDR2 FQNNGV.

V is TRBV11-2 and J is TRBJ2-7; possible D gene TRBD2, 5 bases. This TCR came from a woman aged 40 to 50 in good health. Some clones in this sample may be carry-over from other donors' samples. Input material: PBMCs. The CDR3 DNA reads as TGTGCCAGCAGCTTAGGGCCAGCGGTGAGCTCCTACGAGCAGTACTTC. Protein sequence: CASSLGPAVSSYEQYF.